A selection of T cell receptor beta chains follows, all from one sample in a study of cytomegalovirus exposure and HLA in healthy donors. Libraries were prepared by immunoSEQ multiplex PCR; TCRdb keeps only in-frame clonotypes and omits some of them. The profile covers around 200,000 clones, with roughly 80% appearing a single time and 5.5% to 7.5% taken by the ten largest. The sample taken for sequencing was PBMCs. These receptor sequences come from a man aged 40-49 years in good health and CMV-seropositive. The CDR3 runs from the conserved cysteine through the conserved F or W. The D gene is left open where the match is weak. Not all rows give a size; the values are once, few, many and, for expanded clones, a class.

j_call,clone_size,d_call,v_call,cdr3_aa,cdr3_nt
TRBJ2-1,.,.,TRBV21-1,CASSIDDRGSYNEQFF,TGTGCCAGCAGCATAGATGACAGGGGCTCCTACAATGAGCAGTTCTTC
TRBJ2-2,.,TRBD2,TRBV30,CAYATSAYGELFF,TGTGCCTATGCGACTAGCGCTTACGGGGAGCTGTTTTTT
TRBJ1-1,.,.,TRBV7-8,CASSFTGAEAFF,TGTGCCAGCAGCTTTACGGGGGCTGAAGCTTTCTTT
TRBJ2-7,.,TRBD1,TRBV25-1,CASSAPGQGGYEQYF,TGTGCCAGCAGCGCCCCGGGACAGGGGGGCTACGAGCAGTACTTC
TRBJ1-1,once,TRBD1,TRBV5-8,CASSLGTGKGTEASF,TGTGCCAGCAGCTTGGGGACAGGGAAGGGTACTGAAGCTTCCTTT
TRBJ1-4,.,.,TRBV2,CASSSRVEKLFF,TGTGCCAGCAGTAGCCGGGTTGAAAAACTGTTTTTT
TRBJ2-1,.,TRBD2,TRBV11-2,CASSPLAGAHNEQFF,TGTGCCAGCAGCCCCCTGGCGGGAGCCCACAATGAGCAGTTCTTC
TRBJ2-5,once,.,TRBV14,CASSLDNAETQYF,TGTGCCAGCAGCCTCGACAATGCGGAGACCCAGTACTTC
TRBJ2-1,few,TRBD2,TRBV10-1,CASSERLAGLSEQFF,TGCGCCAGCAGTGAGCGGCTAGCGGGACTGAGTGAGCAGTTCTTC
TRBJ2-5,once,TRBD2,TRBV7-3,CASSLGTSGQETQYF,TGTGCCAGCAGCCTCGGGACTAGCGGCCAAGAGACCCAGTACTTC
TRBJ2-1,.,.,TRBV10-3,CAIMDTSSYNEQFF,TGTGCCATCATGGACACGAGCTCCTACAATGAGCAGTTCTTC
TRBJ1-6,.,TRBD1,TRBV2,CASRTGTGLAPLHF,TGTGCCAGCAGAACGGGGACAGGGTTAGCACCCCTCCACTTT
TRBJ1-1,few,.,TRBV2,CASSAGMNTEAFF,TGTGCCAGCAGTGCAGGGATGAACACTGAAGCTTTCTTT
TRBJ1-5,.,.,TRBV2,CASSDRREGNQPQHF,TGTGCCAGCAGTGATCGGAGGGAAGGCAATCAGCCCCAGCATTTT
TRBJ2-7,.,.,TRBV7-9,CASSLGLALTGEQYF,TGTGCCAGCAGCTTAGGCCTAGCGCTGACTGGAGAGCAGTACTTC
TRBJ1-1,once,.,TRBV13,CASSPGGGTEAFF,TGTGCCAGCAGCCCTGGGGGGGGCACTGAAGCTTTCTTT
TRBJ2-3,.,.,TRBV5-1,CASSLASGTDTQYF,TGCGCCAGCAGCTTGGCTAGCGGCACAGATACGCAGTATTTT
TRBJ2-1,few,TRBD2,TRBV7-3,CASSAQGTSGNNEQFF,TGTGCCAGCAGCGCCCAGGGGACTAGCGGGAACAATGAGCAGTTCTTC
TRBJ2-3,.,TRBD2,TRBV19,CASSMALPSGRGQYF,TGTGCCAGTAGTATGGCCTTACCTAGCGGGAGGGGGCAGTATTTT
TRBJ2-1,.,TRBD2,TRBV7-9,CASSISGIVNEQFF,TGTGCCAGCAGTATTAGCGGGATAGTCAATGAGCAGTTCTTC
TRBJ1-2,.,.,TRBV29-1,CSVVLGANYGYTF,TGCAGCGTTGTCCTGGGGGCGAACTATGGCTACACCTTC
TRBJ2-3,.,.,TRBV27,CASSLLGGGSDTQYF,TGTGCCAGCAGTTTATTAGGCGGAGGGTCAGATACGCAGTATTTT
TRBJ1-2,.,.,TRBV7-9,CSSTPGSSGYTF,TGTTCCAGCACCCCAGGATCCAGTGGCTACACCTTC
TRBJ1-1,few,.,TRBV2,CASTDYGINTEAFF,TGTGCCAGCACCGACTATGGGATTAACACTGAAGCTTTCTTT
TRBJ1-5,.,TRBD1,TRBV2,CASRDRALQPQHF,TGTGCCAGCAGGGACAGGGCTCTACAGCCCCAGCATTTT
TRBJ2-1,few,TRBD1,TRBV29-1,CSAIRDSSYNEQFF,TGCAGCGCGATCCGGGACAGCTCCTACAATGAGCAGTTCTTC
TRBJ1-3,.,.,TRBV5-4,CASSLAGSGSGNTIYF,TGTGCCAGCAGCTTGGCAGGGAGCGGGTCTGGAAACACCATATATTTT
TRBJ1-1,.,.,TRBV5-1,CASSSLGHLNTEAFF,TGCGCCAGCAGCTCGCTGGGACACTTGAACACTGAAGCTTTCTTT
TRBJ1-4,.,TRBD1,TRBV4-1,CASSQSGTGDEKLFF,TGCGCCAGCAGCCAGTCCGGGACAGGGGACGAAAAACTGTTTTTT
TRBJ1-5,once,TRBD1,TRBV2,CASAGTGGVQPQHF,TGTGCCAGCGCGGGGACAGGGGGCGTTCAGCCCCAGCATTTT
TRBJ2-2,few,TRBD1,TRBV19,CASSITGGARVAGELFF,TGTGCCAGTAGTATTACAGGGGGCGCGAGGGTCGCCGGGGAGCTGTTTTTT
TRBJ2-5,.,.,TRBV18,CASSPGGGETQYF,TGTGCCAGCTCACCAGGAGGGGGCGAGACCCAGTACTTC
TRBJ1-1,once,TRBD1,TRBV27,CASVPLTGFGTEAFF,TGTGCCAGTGTCCCTTTGACAGGGTTCGGCACTGAAGCTTTCTTT
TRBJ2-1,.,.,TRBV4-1,CASSQGSPTEQFF,TGCGCCAGCAGCCAAGGTTCGCCTACTGAGCAGTTCTTC
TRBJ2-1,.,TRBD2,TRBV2,CASRLTSGSFHEQFF,TGTGCCAGCAGGTTGACTAGCGGGAGTTTTCATGAGCAGTTCTTC
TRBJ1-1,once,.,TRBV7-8,CASRSGLVNTEAFF,TGTGCCAGCAGGTCGGGACTAGTGAACACTGAAGCTTTCTTT
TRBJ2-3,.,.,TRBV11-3,CASSSLTSTDTQYF,TGTGCCAGCAGCTCCTTGACTAGCACAGATACGCAGTATTTT
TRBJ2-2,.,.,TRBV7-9,CASSSRGGGNTGELFF,TGTGCCAGCAGCTCCCGGGGAGGTGGAAACACCGGGGAGCTGTTTTTT
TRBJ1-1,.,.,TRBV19,CASKGIRTEAFF,TGTGCCAGTAAGGGGATCCGAACTGAAGCTTTCTTT